This entry lists 5 T cell receptor beta chains sequenced from one sample in a study of OX40 agonist ivuxolimab in advanced cancers. Data came from immunoSEQ multiplex PCR; TCRdb stores just in-frame clones and leaves some out. The sample lists 66,000 or so clones; roughly 85% were seen once. The sequencing here drew on CD4+ or CD8+ T cells sorted from blood, taken in a trial of the OX40 agonist ivuxolimab. These receptors originate from an adult with an advanced solid tumor such as melanoma, head and neck, liver or kidney cancer.

The sample holds a few counts of this clone. This rearrangement joins TRBV5-1 to TRBJ1-5; D remains ambiguous. V shed 2 bases and J shed 5 bases, with 8 bases lying between them. CDR3 length: 13 residues. The V gene's germline CDR1 is SGHRS and CDR2 YFSETQ. The CDR3, as DNA: TGCGCCAGCAGCTTAGGGTTGGATCAGCCCCAGCATTTT. Its translation is CASSLGLDQPQHF. Full variable domain (outside the CDR3, taken from reference TRBV5-1 and TRBJ1-5): KAGVTQTPRYLIKTRGQQVTLSCSPISGHRSVSWYQQTPGQGLQFLFEYFSETQRNKGNFPGRFSGRQFSNSRSEMNVSTLELGDSALYLCASSLGLDQPQHFGDGTRLSIL.

The genes are TRBV28 and TRBJ2-2; 8 nucleotides match TRBD2. CDR1 and CDR2 from the germline V gene are MDHEN and SYDVKM. CDR3 length: 15 residues. The ends lost 7 bases at V and 3 bases at J; junction bases unmatched: 7. In nucleotides, the CDR3 is TGTGCCAGCACCCGGGGGGGCAGCTACACCGGGGAGCTGTTTTTT. This codes for CASTRGGSYTGELFF.

The chain uses TRBV6-1 and TRBJ1-5, with D perhaps matching TRBD1 (5 bases). The CDR3 runs to 15 residues. V dropped 5 bases and J dropped 4 bases, with 15 bases sitting between them. Looked up from germline, CDR1 is MNHNS and CDR2 is SASEGT. The CDR3 here is CASSPQKAGNQPQHF. CDR3 DNA: TGTGCCAGCAGTCCGCAGAAAGCAGGGAATCAGCCCCAGCATTTT.

The rearrangement joins TRBV14 to TRBJ2-2, with 9 bases matching TRBD1. V shed 4 bases, J shed 6 bases, and the junction held 9 bases outside the gene matches. The CDR3 consists of 16 residues. The germline V gene has CDR1 SGHDN and CDR2 FVKESK. The CDR3 DNA follows: TGTGCCAGCAGCCGGCAAACTGGGACAGGGCCCGGGGAGCTGTTTTTT. Translated: CASSRQTGTGPGELFF.

The rearrangement joins TRBV7-2 to TRBJ2-2; D possibly uses TRBD1 or TRBD2 (5 bases each). This CDR3 is 14 amino acids long. The V gene lost 1 base and the J gene lost 3 bases, with 6 bases spanning the gap. Germline V gene sequence: CDR1 SGHTA, CDR2 FQGNSA. The chain's CDR3 is CASSLGGYTGELFF. CDR3 bases: TGTGCCAGCAGCTTAGGGGGGTACACCGGGGAGCTGTTTTTT. The variable domain in full, completed from reference TRBV7-2 and TRBJ2-2, reads GAGVSQSPSNKVTEKGKDVELRCDPISGHTALYWYRQSLGQGLEFLIYFQGNSAPDKSGLPSDRFSAERTGGSVSTLTIQRTQQEDSAVYLCASSLGGYTGELFFGEGSRLTVL.